This TCR beta chain was identified during a study of T-cell reconstitution after alpha-beta-depleted transplantation in children. TCRbeta library construction was performed incorporating unique molecular identifiers. TCRdb ran MiXCR on the PCR reads and lists one entry per CDR3 protein. Among 400,000 to 500,000 distinct CDR3 sequences listed, around 9.9% were seen once. Trimming removed 4 bases at V and 2 bases at J, with 9 bases between. The CDR3 spans 13 residues. Per the germline V gene, CDR1 is SGHKS and CDR2 is YYEKEE (reference sequence). The genes are TRBV5-5 and TRBJ1-2, with no clear D. This sequence originates from a human donor who donated a stem cell graft to a child with acute myeloid leukemia. This sample comprised PBMCs from the stem cell graft donor, obtained from the stem cell graft. This CDR3 is CASSITENYGYTF. The CDR3 DNA is TGTGCCAGCAGCATCACAGAGAACTATGGCTACACCTTC.